The rows below give T cell receptor beta chains drawn from one sample of a study of cytomegalovirus exposure and HLA in healthy donors. Generated by immunoSEQ multiplex PCR, the TCRdb table keeps only in-frame clones and is missing some. The sample carries 150,000 to 200,000 clones, around three quarters recorded once. Sequenced input: PBMCs. These receptors were taken from a middle-aged man in good health and CMV-seronegative. CDR3s include the opening cysteine and the closing phenylalanine or tryptophan. Each record gives: clone size, J gene, V gene, D gene, CDR3 DNA, CDR3 protein. A D gene is named only where the DNA matches it firmly. Rows may omit the clone size; those that give it use once, few, many or a size class.

clone size: -
J gene: TRBJ2-1
V gene: TRBV4-1
D gene: TRBD2
CDR3 DNA: TGCGCCAGCAGCCAAGACGAATCGGGAGGGTCCTACAATGAGCAGTTCTTC
CDR3 protein: CASSQDESGGSYNEQFF

clone size: -
J gene: TRBJ1-5
V gene: TRBV18
D gene: -
CDR3 DNA: TGTGCCAGCTCCTCCGCCGGCCCGGGGGTAAGCAATCAGCCCCAGCATTTT
CDR3 protein: CASSSAGPGVSNQPQHF

clone size: -
J gene: TRBJ2-7
V gene: TRBV7-9
D gene: -
CDR3 DNA: TGTTCCAGCAGCTACAACCAAAACCACTACGAGCAGTACTTC
CDR3 protein: CSSSYNQNHYEQYF

clone size: -
J gene: TRBJ2-5
V gene: TRBV4-2
D gene: -
CDR3 DNA: TGTGCCAGCTCCGCGGTACTAGCCGGGGAGACCCAGTACTTC
CDR3 protein: CASSAVLAGETQYF

clone size: -
J gene: TRBJ2-6
V gene: TRBV6-1
D gene: -
CDR3 DNA: TGTGCCAGCTTGTGGGCTTTCTCTGGGGCCAACGTCCTGACTTTC
CDR3 protein: CASLWAFSGANVLTF

clone size: -
J gene: TRBJ2-7
V gene: TRBV7-6
D gene: -
CDR3 DNA: TGTGCCAGCAGCTCTGCCGGCGGGATAACAGACTACGAGCAGTACTTC
CDR3 protein: CASSSAGGITDYEQYF

clone size: -
J gene: TRBJ2-3
V gene: TRBV28
D gene: TRBD2
CDR3 DNA: TGTGCCACCGAGTCGATGGGACTAGCGGTAGATACGCAGTATTTT
CDR3 protein: CATESMGLAVDTQYF

clone size: few
J gene: TRBJ2-1
V gene: TRBV7-8
D gene: -
CDR3 DNA: TGTGCCAGCTCGGTCCGGGTTACTTACAATGAGCAGTTCTTC
CDR3 protein: CASSVRVTYNEQFF

clone size: -
J gene: TRBJ2-7
V gene: TRBV18
D gene: -
CDR3 DNA: TGTGCCAGCTCACCAGGGGGCCGAAGCTCCTACGAGCAGTACTTC
CDR3 protein: CASSPGGRSSYEQYF

clone size: few
J gene: TRBJ2-7
V gene: TRBV7-9
D gene: -
CDR3 DNA: TGTGCCAGCAGCCTATATGGAAGCGCGAACTCCTACGAGCAGTACTTC
CDR3 protein: CASSLYGSANSYEQYF

clone size: -
J gene: TRBJ1-5
V gene: TRBV6-1
D gene: -
CDR3 DNA: TGTGCCAGCAGTGAATCCCGCAGGGTTCAGCCCCAGCATTTT
CDR3 protein: CASSESRRVQPQHF

clone size: -
J gene: TRBJ2-1
V gene: TRBV9
D gene: -
CDR3 DNA: TGTGCCAGCAGCGTAGGACGGAGCTCCTACAATGAGCAGTTCTTC
CDR3 protein: CASSVGRSSYNEQFF

clone size: once
J gene: TRBJ2-7
V gene: TRBV19
D gene: TRBD1
CDR3 DNA: TGTGCCAGTAGTATCGAGGGGACAGGGCTCTACGAGCAGTACTTC
CDR3 protein: CASSIEGTGLYEQYF

clone size: -
J gene: TRBJ2-5
V gene: TRBV4-2
D gene: -
CDR3 DNA: TGTGCCAGCAGCCCCGGCGTAGCGAGGGAGACCCAGTACTTC
CDR3 protein: CASSPGVARETQYF

clone size: -
J gene: TRBJ2-7
V gene: TRBV19
D gene: TRBD2
CDR3 DNA: TGTGCCAGTAGAACTAGCGGGAACGCCTACGAGCAGTACTTC
CDR3 protein: CASRTSGNAYEQYF

clone size: -
J gene: TRBJ2-1
V gene: TRBV6-5
D gene: -
CDR3 DNA: TGTGCCAGCAGCCACGGACTCGGGCAGTTCTTC
CDR3 protein: CASSHGLGQFF

clone size: -
J gene: TRBJ2-3
V gene: TRBV2
D gene: TRBD1
CDR3 DNA: TGTGCCAGCAGCTGGACAGGGCTGACAGATACGCAGTATTTT
CDR3 protein: CASSWTGLTDTQYF

clone size: -
J gene: TRBJ2-7
V gene: TRBV5-4
D gene: TRBD2
CDR3 DNA: TGTGCCAGCAGCTCGGGGACTAGCGGGAGTGGCCACGAGCAGTACTTC
CDR3 protein: CASSSGTSGSGHEQYF

clone size: -
J gene: TRBJ2-7
V gene: TRBV7-9
D gene: -
CDR3 DNA: TGTTCCAGCAGTTTGAGCGGTTACGAGCAGTACTTC
CDR3 protein: CSSSLSGYEQYF

clone size: -
J gene: TRBJ1-1
V gene: TRBV28
D gene: -
CDR3 DNA: TGTGCCCACACATCAGTTGAGGGCACTGAAGCTTTCTTT
CDR3 protein: CAHTSVEGTEAFF

clone size: once
J gene: TRBJ2-2
V gene: TRBV6-6
D gene: TRBD1
CDR3 DNA: TGTGCCAGCAGCTTCGGACAGGGTGGGACCGGGGAGCTGTTTTTT
CDR3 protein: CASSFGQGGTGELFF

clone size: -
J gene: TRBJ2-7
V gene: TRBV7-2
D gene: TRBD1
CDR3 DNA: TGTGCCAGCAGCTTTGGAACAGGGGACTCCTACGAGCAGTACTTC
CDR3 protein: CASSFGTGDSYEQYF

clone size: -
J gene: TRBJ2-2
V gene: TRBV29-1
D gene: -
CDR3 DNA: TGCAGCGCCGGGGGTTATGCAACCGGGGAGCTGTTTTTT
CDR3 protein: CSAGGYATGELFF

clone size: few
J gene: TRBJ1-2
V gene: TRBV10-3
D gene: TRBD1
CDR3 DNA: TGTGCCAGCAGGGGGACAGGGTTTGGCTACACCTTC
CDR3 protein: CASRGTGFGYTF

clone size: -
J gene: TRBJ2-7
V gene: TRBV5-4
D gene: TRBD2
CDR3 DNA: TGTGCCAGCAGCTTGTTTTTAGCGGGAGGATCCGAGCAGTACTTC
CDR3 protein: CASSLFLAGGSEQYF

clone size: -
J gene: TRBJ2-2
V gene: TRBV7-2
D gene: -
CDR3 DNA: TGTGCCAGCAGCTTACTGAGCGGTAACACCGGGGAGCTGTTTTTT
CDR3 protein: CASSLLSGNTGELFF

clone size: -
J gene: TRBJ1-3
V gene: TRBV6-5
D gene: TRBD1
CDR3 DNA: TGTGCCAGCAGCACCAGGGGGTTTGGAAACACCATATATTTT
CDR3 protein: CASSTRGFGNTIYF

clone size: once
J gene: TRBJ2-3
V gene: TRBV7-6
D gene: -
CDR3 DNA: TGTGCCAGCAGCCCGACGATGAGGATTGATACGCAGTATTTT
CDR3 protein: CASSPTMRIDTQYF

clone size: -
J gene: TRBJ2-5
V gene: TRBV5-1
D gene: -
CDR3 DNA: TGCGCCAGCGCAGCACAGCCAGAAGGGACCCAGTACTTC
CDR3 protein: CASAAQPEGTQYF

clone size: -
J gene: TRBJ2-3
V gene: TRBV6-5
D gene: -
CDR3 DNA: TGTGCCAGCACGGTAGGGGACACAGATACGCAGTATTTT
CDR3 protein: CASTVGDTDTQYF

clone size: few
J gene: TRBJ1-1
V gene: TRBV11-2
D gene: -
CDR3 DNA: TGTGCCAGCAGCTTAGCAGGGACACCGAACACTGAAGCTTTCTTT
CDR3 protein: CASSLAGTPNTEAFF

clone size: -
J gene: TRBJ2-5
V gene: TRBV15
D gene: TRBD1
CDR3 DNA: TGTGCCACCAGCAGAGACAGGGGGCTAGAGACCCAGTACTTC
CDR3 protein: CATSRDRGLETQYF